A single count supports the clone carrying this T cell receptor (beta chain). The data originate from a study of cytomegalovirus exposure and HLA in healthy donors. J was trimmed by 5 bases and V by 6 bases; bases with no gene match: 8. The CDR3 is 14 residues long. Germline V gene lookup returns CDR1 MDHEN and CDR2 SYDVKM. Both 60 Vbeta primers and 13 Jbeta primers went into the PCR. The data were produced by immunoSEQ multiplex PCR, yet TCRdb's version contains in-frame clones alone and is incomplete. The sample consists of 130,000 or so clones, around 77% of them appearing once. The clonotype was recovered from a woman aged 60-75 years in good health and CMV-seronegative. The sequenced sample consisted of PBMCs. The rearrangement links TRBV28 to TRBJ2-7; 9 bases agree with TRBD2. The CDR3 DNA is TGTGCCAGCAGGGGACTAGCAGCGCCCGACGAGCAGTACTTC. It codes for CASRGLAAPDEQYF.